Here is one T cell receptor (beta chain) with its context. Its antigen is unknown. No base qualities exist here, and no much larger clone lies one base off it. The immunoSEQ Assay was the method used to sequence TCRbeta CDR3 regions. After extraction, genomic DNA underwent amplification by bias-controlled multiplex PCR, followed by high-throughput sequencing. The paper's data handling went like this. To quantify the absolute abundance of every unique TCRbeta CDR3 region, sequences were collapsed and filtered. T cell fraction was estimated by normalizing TCRbeta template counts to usable DNA, with usable DNA measured through amplification of reference genes found in all nucleated cells. Repertoire TCRs were annotated as SARS-CoV-2-specific when V gene, CDR3 amino acid sequence and J gene were exactly matched to a known reactive TCR set. The reference SARS-CoV-2 TCR set was derived from MIRA and filtered for enrichment in COVID-19-positive ImmuneCODE repertoires, a step that removed public or cross-reactive TCRs. Drawing on the MIRA antigens, annotated TCRs were analysed further at the level of specific ORF or position within ORF. Depth was the summed frequency of annotated unique rearrangements, while breadth was defined as annotated unique rearrangements over total unique productive rearrangements. Two-sided Wilcoxon rank-sum tests were used to compare TCR breadth between groups. TCRdb obtained this table from immuneACCESS and retained in-frame rearrangements with V and J assigned. These tables miss some clones; where compared with another copy, unresolved V genes account for less than half of the shortfall, and the remainder is unexplained. V, J and clone size are taken as reported in that table, and D and trimming were inferred from the DNA itself. This sample lists roughly 400,000 clones; around 93% were detected once. The ten top clones hold approximately 1.7% of the sample.

The treatment or condition label, read with the paper, signifies: around 19 received Ad26.COV2.S at low or high dose, single or two shots; about 5 received placebo; per-sample allocation not given. For vaccine and placebo recipients, the sequenced repertoires came from samples collected on day 63 after the first injection. Cohort 1b enrolled roughly 25 adults aged 18-55 years at a single site in Boston, USA, between 29 July and 7 August 2020. Ad26.COV2.S consisted of a replication-incompetent adenovirus type 26 vector by which a prefusion-stabilized SARS-CoV-2 spike protein from the original Wuhan strain was expressed. This sample was included in a study of Ad26.COV2.S vaccination and SARS-CoV-2 variants (dated by TCRdb to about 2021). About the study as a whole: Donors in the vaccine arm were drawn from COV1001, a phase I-IIa trial of Ad26.COV2.S in healthy adults that was multicentre, randomized, double-blind and placebo-controlled. Ad26.COV2.S was administered intramuscularly at 5 x 10^10 or 1 x 10^11 viral particles, either as a single shot or as two shots given 56 days apart. TCRbeta repertoire sequencing was used to assess the specificity and breadth of SARS-CoV-2-reactive T cell receptors after Ad26.COV2.S vaccination. A total of 32 samples were included in the TCR-sequenced set, comprising around 19 Ad26.COV2.S vaccine recipients, 5 placebo recipients and 8 SARS-CoV-2 convalescent individuals. Trial participants were randomized into five groups of five: low-dose or high-dose Ad26.COV2.S given once or twice, or placebo on both occasions. Investigators did not know the trial group allocation while performing experiments and assessing outcomes. What the study reported, not specific to this receptor: Ad26.COV2.S recipients had higher spike-specific TCR breadth than placebo recipients (P = 0.0014). The study lacked the statistical power to compare responses across vaccine doses or regimens. Vaccine and placebo recipients had comparable non-spike TCR breadth, which fits with the vaccine containing only spike. After vaccination, substantial breadth of spike-specific CD8+ and CD4+ T cell responses was reported. It was noted by the authors that total T cell responses may have been underestimated by the TCR breadth and depth analyses.

The sample in question was peripheral blood, obtained in a trial of Ad26.COV2.S vaccine versus placebo. The sequence came from a person aged 18-65 years who received the Ad26.COV2.S COVID-19 vaccine or a placebo.

CDR3 protein: CASSPTSGTEQYF. The sequence in DNA is TGTGCCAGCTCACCGACTAGCGGGACTGAGCAGTACTTC. The receptor chain draws on TRBV18 and TRBJ2-7; 11 junctional bases match TRBD2. Unmatched junction bases come to 2, with V trimmed by 3 bases and J by 7 bases. The CDR3 covers 13 residues, taking in both the cysteine and the phenylalanine. The CDR3 DNA has 39 bases and is translated from base 1. The germline V gene encodes CDR1 KGHSH and CDR2 LQKENI.